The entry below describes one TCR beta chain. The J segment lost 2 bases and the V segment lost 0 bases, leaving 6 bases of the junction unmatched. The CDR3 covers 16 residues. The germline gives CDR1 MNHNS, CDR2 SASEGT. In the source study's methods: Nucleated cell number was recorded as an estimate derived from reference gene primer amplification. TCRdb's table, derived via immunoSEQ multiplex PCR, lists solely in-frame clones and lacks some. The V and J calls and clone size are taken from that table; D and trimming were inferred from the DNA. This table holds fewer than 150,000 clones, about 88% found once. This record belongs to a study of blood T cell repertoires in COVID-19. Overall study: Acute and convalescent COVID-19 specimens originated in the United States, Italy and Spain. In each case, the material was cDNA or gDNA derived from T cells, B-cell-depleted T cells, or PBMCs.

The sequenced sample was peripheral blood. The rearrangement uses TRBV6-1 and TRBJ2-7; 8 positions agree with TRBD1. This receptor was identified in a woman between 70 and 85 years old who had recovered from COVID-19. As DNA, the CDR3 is TGTGCCAGCAGTGAAGCTCGGACAGGGAGGCCCTACGAGCAGTACTTC. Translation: CASSEARTGRPYEQYF.